Below, 30 T cell receptor beta chains from the same sample are listed, as sequenced in a study of TIL therapy for anti-PD-1-resistant metastatic lung cancer. The immunoSEQ assay was v3. Only in-frame clones appear in the TCRdb table, and some are missing; sequencing was by immunoSEQ multiplex PCR. The profile covers 45,000 to 60,000 clones, with less than 75% appearing a single time and less than 6.5% taken by the ten largest. Time point indicated: pre-treatment sample, taken before nivolumab and TIL therapy. The tumor samples were excised metastases, mostly pleural nodules or supraclavicular lymph nodes. Here the sequenced sample was tumor tissue, taken at baseline. Source of these receptors: a person aged 25-79 years with non-small cell lung cancer.

The chain uses TRBV6-5 and TRBJ1-3; maybe TRBD1 (6 bases). Trimming took off 0 bases at V and 0 bases at J, with 9 bases between the two ends. This CDR3 has 16 amino acids. The V gene's germline CDR1 is MNHEY and CDR2 SVGAGI. This CDR3 reads CASSYSRGGSGNTIYF. CDR3 DNA: TGTGCCAGCAGTTACTCGAGGGGGGGCTCTGGAAACACCATATATTTT.

The chain links TRBV29-1 to TRBJ2-7; D is uncertain. The V gene's germline CDR1 is SQVTM and CDR2 ANQGSEA. V gave up 0 bases and J gave up 5 bases, with 11 bases separating them. The CDR3 runs 13 residues. CDR3 DNA: TGCAGCGTTGAAGATCGTGGAGTGCACGAGCAGTACTTC. Translating gives CSVEDRGVHEQYF.

This clone was observed once. V gene TRBV27 combines with J gene TRBJ2-7; D ambiguous. CDR1 is MNHEY, CDR2 SMNVEV, per germline (reference sequence). CDR3 size: 13 residues. Deletions cut 10 bases from V and 5 bases from J, with 18 bases between. The CDR3 DNA reads TGTGCCAACCACCCTCAAGAGTTCCACGAGCAGTACTTC. Amino acids: CANHPQEFHEQYF.

The gene calls are TRBV6-5 and TRBJ1-1, with D perhaps matching TRBD1 (6 bases). The CDR3 covers 13 residues. Trimming cost V 2 bases and J 11 bases, with 15 bases left between them. Germline lookup yields CDR1 MNHEY and CDR2 SVGAGI. The CDR3 DNA reads as TGTGCCAGCAGTTACACGTTACAGGGAAGGGCTTTCTTT. As protein: CASSYTLQGRAFF.

The rearrangement joins TRBV5-1 to TRBJ1-1, with D unresolved. In germline, CDR1 is SGHRS, CDR2 YFSETQ. This CDR3 has 13 residues. V lost 2 bases and J lost 4, with 9 bases in between. The CDR3, as DNA: TGCGCCAGCAGCTTTACCGGGAGCACTGAAGCTTTCTTT. Protein sequence: CASSFTGSTEAFF.

The chain couples TRBV11-2 to TRBJ1-2; D ambiguous. Germline CDR1 is SGHAT and CDR2 is FQNNGV. CDR3 length: 14 residues. V lost 7 bases, J lost 5 bases, and 17 bases lay in between. The CDR3 reads CASTPLIRRYGYTF. CDR3 DNA: TGTGCCAGCACCCCACTCATCAGGAGGTATGGCTACACCTTC.

This sequence joins TRBV9 and TRBJ2-2; D unresolved. The CDR3 has 13 residues. V was shortened by 4 bases and J by 1 base, with 5 bases between the two germline ends. Per germline, CDR1 SGDLS and CDR2 YYNGEE. The CDR3 region is CASSPRNTGELFF. The CDR3 DNA reads as TGTGCCAGCAGCCCCCGGAACACCGGGGAGCTGTTTTTT. The variable domain in full, completed from reference TRBV9 and TRBJ2-2, reads DSGVTQTPKHLITATGQRVTLRCSPRSGDLSVYWYQQSLDQGLQFLIQYYNGEERAKGNILERFSAQQFPDLHSELNLSSLELGDSALYFCASSPRNTGELFFGEGSRLTVL.

The chain recombines TRBV7-8 with TRBJ2-2, with D perhaps TRBD1 or TRBD2 (5 bases each). The CDR3 is made up of 14 amino acids. Germline loops: CDR1 SGHVS, CDR2 FQNEAQ. V was clipped by 4 bases and J by 1 base, with 7 bases between them. This chain's CDR3 is CASSWDGNTGELFF. CDR3 in DNA: TGTGCCAGCAGCTGGGACGGGAACACCGGGGAGCTGTTTTTT.

The rearrangement uses TRBV30 and TRBJ1-1; D not resolved. In germline, CDR1 is GTSNPN, CDR2 SVGIG (reference sequence). The V gene lost 3 bases and the J gene lost 6 bases, with 14 bases spanning the gap. The CDR3 consists of 13 residues. The CDR3 DNA sequence: TGTGCCTGGAGACCCCGAGTACCCGCTGAAGCTTTCTTT. This gives the protein CAWRPRVPAEAFF. The full variable domain, rest sourced from reference TRBV30 and TRBJ1-1, is SQTIHQWPATLVQPVGSPLSLECTVEGTSNPNLYWYRQAAGRGLQLLFYSVGIGQISSEVPQNLSASRPQDRQFILSSKKLLLSDSGFYLCAWRPRVPAEAFFGQGTRLTVV.

The CDR3 bases are TGTGCCAGCAGTCCTTCGGACAGCTTAAATGAAAAACTGTTTTTT. Amino acids: CASSPSDSLNEKLFF. The J gene is TRBJ1-4, the V gene TRBV28; the D gene is possibly TRBD1 (6 bases). V was pared by 5 bases and J by 5 bases, with 15 bases between. Germline lookup yields CDR1 MDHEN and CDR2 SYDVKM. The CDR3 loop spans 15 amino acids.

This sequence joins TRBV28 and TRBJ2-5; tentative D call: TRBD1 (6 bases). The V and J ends lost 7 bases and 3 bases respectively, with 12 bases between them. The germline CDR1 and CDR2 sequences are MDHEN and SYDVKM. The CDR3 sequence is 13 residues long. CDR3 residues: CASNLQGEETQYF. CDR3 nucleotides: TGTGCCAGCAACCTACAGGGAGAAGAGACCCAGTACTTC.

The J gene is TRBJ2-1, the V gene TRBV11-2; 8 positions agree with TRBD2. The CDR3 consists of 15 residues. CDR1 is SGHAT, CDR2 FQNNGV, per germline. The J segment lost 2 bases and the V segment lost 5 bases, leaving 5 bases of the junction unmatched. CDR3 DNA sequence: TGTGCCAGCAGCCCAGCGGGGGCCACCTACAATGAGCAGTTCTTC. Its protein product is CASSPAGATYNEQFF. The full variable domain, with the rest looked up from reference TRBV11-2 and TRBJ2-1, is EAGVAQSPRYKIIEKRQSVAFWCNPISGHATLYWYQQILGQGPKLLIQFQNNGVVDDSQLPKDRFSAERLKGVDSTLKIQPAKLEDSAVYLCASSPAGATYNEQFFGPGTRLTVL.

V and J are TRBV25-1 and TRBJ1-2; D is perhaps TRBD1 (6 bases). Germline V lookup: CDR1 MGHDK, CDR2 SYGVNS. The CDR3 covers 18 residues. Trimming removed 1 base at V and 7 bases at J, with 25 bases between. The CDR3 reads CASSESRRGRAPRGGYTF. DNA for the CDR3: TGTGCCAGCAGTGAATCCAGACGGGGGCGGGCCCCGAGGGGTGGCTACACCTTC.

The chain carries TRBV7-2 and TRBJ1-5, with D perhaps matching TRBD1 (6 bases). The CDR3 is 16 residues long. V lost 2 bases, J lost 7 bases, and 18 bases lay in between. CDR1 and CDR2 from the germline V gene are SGHTA and FQGNSA. CDR3 DNA: TGTGCCAGCAGCTTAAGGACAGATAATCCGTTCCAGCCCCAGCATTTT. As protein: CASSLRTDNPFQPQHF.

This clone was seen just once. The genes are TRBV6-5 and TRBJ1-1, with D maybe TRBD1 (6 bases). The germline V and J ends were trimmed by 5 bases and 10 bases, with 11 bases remaining between them. The CDR3 is made up of 11 amino acids. Looked up from germline, CDR1 is MNHEY and CDR2 is SVGAGI. The CDR3: CASSDRILAFF. CDR3 coding DNA: TGTGCCAGCAGTGACAGGATATTAGCTTTCTTT.

The chain links TRBV4-2 to TRBJ1-3, with D perhaps matching TRBD1 (5 bases). The CDR3 totals 16 residues. Deletions cut 4 bases from V and 3 bases from J, with 16 bases between. Germline V gene lookup returns CDR1 LGHNA and CDR2 YNFKEQ. The CDR3 DNA reads as TGTGCCAGCAGCCCCATTACAGGAGGGAGTGGAAACACCATATATTTT. Translation: CASSPITGGSGNTIYF.

The rearrangement links TRBV19 to TRBJ2-1, with 7 bases identical to TRBD2. J was trimmed by 0 bases and V by 4 bases; bases with no gene match: 9. From germline, CDR1 is LNHDA and CDR2 SQIVND (reference sequence). The CDR3 is 17 residues long. The DNA of the CDR3 is TGTGCCAGTAGTAGGGGATTTCGCGGGAGCTCCTACAATGAGCAGTTCTTC. This sequence encodes CASSRGFRGSSYNEQFF. Full variable domain (remainder filled in from reference TRBV19 and TRBJ2-1): DGGITQSPKYLFRKEGQNVTLSCEQNLNHDAMYWYRQDPGQGLRLIYYSQIVNDFQKGDIAEGYSVSREKKESFPLTVTSAQKNPTAFYLCASSRGFRGSSYNEQFFGPGTRLTVL.

The V and J genes are TRBV10-3 and TRBJ1-5; D might be TRBD1 (5 bases). The CDR3 has 12 amino acids. Trimming shortened V by 3 bases and J by 6 bases, and 6 bases separated the two germline ends. Germline-derived CDR1 and CDR2 are ENHRY and SYGVKD. The CDR3, as DNA: TGTGCCATCAGTGATGGGGGTCAGCCCCAGCATTTT. It encodes CAISDGGQPQHF.

V usage is TRBV30 and J usage is TRBJ1-1, with a weak D call TRBD1 (5 bases). The CDR3 is 13 residues long. Trimming cost V 5 bases and J 2 bases, with 12 bases left between them. From germline, CDR1 is GTSNPN and CDR2 SVGIG (reference sequence). The CDR3 spells CAWGLDRNTEAFF. For the CDR3, the DNA is TGTGCCTGGGGACTCGACAGAAACACTGAAGCTTTCTTT.

This clone has just one count. This chain connects TRBV4-1 to TRBJ2-7; TRBD2 matches at 10 bases. Unmatched junction bases numbered 9, after V lost 4 bases and J lost 6 bases. The germline CDR1 and CDR2 sequences are MGHRA and YSYEKL. This CDR3 contains 15 residues. The CDR3 region has the DNA TGCGCCAGCAGCCTTAATAGCGGGGGGTCCGCCGAGCAGTACTTC. It codes for CASSLNSGGSAEQYF.

The CDR3 region is CASSPTLGDVLETQYF. As DNA, the CDR3 is TGTGCCAGCAGTCCGACCTTGGGGGACGTGTTAGAGACCCAGTACTTC. This chain links TRBV27 with TRBJ2-5; D assignment may be TRBD1 or TRBD2 (5 bases each). CDR1 and CDR2 from the germline V gene are MNHEY and SMNVEV (reference sequence). Trimming removed 5 bases from V and 4 bases from J, with 20 bases in between. The CDR3 loop spans 16 amino acids.

The rearrangement uses TRBV5-1 and TRBJ2-7, with 11 nucleotides matching TRBD2. This CDR3 spans 14 amino acids. The germline CDR1 and CDR2 sequences are SGHRS and YFSETQ. With V trimmed by 4 bases and J by 4 bases, 4 bases remained unmatched. The CDR3 region has the DNA TGCGCCAGCAGCCGGACTAGCGGGCTATACGAGCAGTACTTC. As protein: CASSRTSGLYEQYF.

The chain recombines TRBV5-6 with TRBJ2-1, with D maybe TRBD2 (6 bases). The CDR3 is made up of 16 amino acids. CDR1 SGHDT and CDR2 YYEEEE come from the germline V gene. V gave up 4 bases and J gave up 0 bases, with 14 bases separating them. CDR3 amino acids: CASSPEDGSSYNEQFF. CDR3 in DNA: TGTGCCAGCAGCCCTGAGGACGGGAGCTCCTACAATGAGCAGTTCTTC.

This clone was found once. In DNA, the CDR3 is TGTGCCAGCAGCCCGGCGGTTGCTAGCGGGGGGGCGGTTCCTTACGAGCAGTACTTC. Its translation is CASSPAVASGGAVPYEQYF. The chain couples TRBV5-6 to TRBJ2-7; 12 bases are a match to TRBD2. The junction had 18 bases not matched to a gene; V was cut back by 4 bases and J by 4 bases. This CDR3 has 19 residues. Germline V gives CDR1 SGHDT, CDR2 YYEEEE. Together with reference TRBV5-6 and TRBJ2-7, the CDR3 gives the full variable domain: DAGVTQSPTHLIKTRGQQVTLRCSPKSGHDTVSWYQQALGQGPQFIFQYYEEEERQRGNFPDRFSGHQFPNYSSELNVNALLLGDSALYLCASSPAVASGGAVPYEQYFGPGTRLTVT.

The V gene is TRBV30, the J gene TRBJ2-3; TRBD2 matches 8 bases. The CDR3 spans 13 residues. V gave up 5 bases and J gave up 5 bases; unmatched junction bases: 6. The germline gives CDR1 GTSNPN, CDR2 SVGIG (reference sequence). The CDR3 region has the DNA TGTGCCTGGGAAGGGAGCGGGGGAGATACGCAGTATTTT. Amino acids: CAWEGSGGDTQYF.

This clone showed up many times. The chain has TRBV5-4 and TRBJ1-1, with 7 bases that match TRBD1. Germline V gives CDR1 SGHNT, CDR2 YYREEE (reference sequence). CDR3 length: 15 residues. Unmatched junction bases numbered 10, after V lost 4 bases and J lost 4 bases. CDR3 DNA: TGTGCCAGCAGCCTACTACAGGGGTTGAGCACTGAAGCTTTCTTT. Residues: CASSLLQGLSTEAFF.

The chain employs TRBV2 and TRBJ2-7; 15 positions match TRBD2. Germline V gene lookup returns CDR1 SNHLY and CDR2 FYNNEI. The CDR3 runs 17 residues. J was trimmed by 1 base and V by 4 bases; bases with no gene match: 5. The CDR3 protein is CASSGGLAGGPSYEQYF. The CDR3 bases are TGTGCCAGCAGTGGCGGACTAGCGGGGGGGCCTTCCTACGAGCAGTACTTC.

The chain links TRBV9 to TRBJ1-1, with 9 bases identical to TRBD1. The V and J ends lost 2 bases and 5 bases, in that order; junction bases with no gene match: 7. CDR3 size: 15 residues. CDR1 and CDR2 from the germline V gene are SGDLS and YYNGEE. In DNA, the CDR3 is TGTGCCAGCAGCGTCGACAGGGGGTCGAGTACTGAAGCTTTCTTT. Residues: CASSVDRGSSTEAFF.

The CDR3 loop reads CASSQGIAAVADTQYF. CDR3 nucleotides: TGCGCCAGCAGCCAAGGGATAGCGGCCGTGGCAGATACGCAGTATTTT. The V and J genes are TRBV4-1 and TRBJ2-3, with a possible D match to TRBD2 (6 bases). The CDR3 has 16 residues. Trimming pared 1 base from V and 4 bases from J, leaving 15 bases between. The germline V gene has CDR1 MGHRA and CDR2 YSYEKL.

The chain uses TRBV5-6 and TRBJ2-7, with D possibly being TRBD1 or TRBD2 (5 bases each). V lost 5 bases to trimming and J lost 1 base, with 16 bases between them. Germline CDR1 reads SGHDT; CDR2 reads YYEEEE. CDR3 length equals 15 residues. In DNA, the CDR3 is TGTGCCAGCAGACACGGGACCTGGACATCCTACGAGCAGTACTTC. This gives the protein CASRHGTWTSYEQYF.